Here is one T cell receptor (beta chain) with its context. The data originate from a study of blood T cell repertoires in COVID-19. Across the whole study: Acute-phase and convalescent COVID-19 samples originated in the United States, Italy and Spain. Sources were T cells, B-cell-depleted T cells, or PBMCs; the material itself was cDNA or gDNA.

The germline gives CDR1 SGHNT, CDR2 YYREEE (reference sequence). The CDR3 length is 16 residues. The V end was cut by 4 bases, the J end by 6 bases, with 20 bases between. Original processing methods: Amplification of reference gene primers was used by the study to estimate nucleated cell counts. The method was immunoSEQ multiplex PCR; TCRdb's version includes in-frame clones alone and lacks a portion of them. The V and J calls and clone size are taken from that table; D and trimming were inferred from the DNA. The sample comprises around 340,000 clones, roughly nine tenths of which are singletons, and just under 4% rests with the top ten. It was during active infection that Seattle patients were enrolled and then longitudinally followed.

Specimen: peripheral blood. The gene calls are TRBV5-4 and TRBJ2-1; a weak D match, TRBD1 (5 bases). This sequence was found in a woman in her fifties or sixties with COVID-19, enrolled during active disease. CDR3 loop: CASSARVNPLPNEQFF. The CDR3 DNA sequence: TGTGCCAGCAGCGCCAGGGTCAACCCCCTACCCAATGAGCAGTTCTTC.